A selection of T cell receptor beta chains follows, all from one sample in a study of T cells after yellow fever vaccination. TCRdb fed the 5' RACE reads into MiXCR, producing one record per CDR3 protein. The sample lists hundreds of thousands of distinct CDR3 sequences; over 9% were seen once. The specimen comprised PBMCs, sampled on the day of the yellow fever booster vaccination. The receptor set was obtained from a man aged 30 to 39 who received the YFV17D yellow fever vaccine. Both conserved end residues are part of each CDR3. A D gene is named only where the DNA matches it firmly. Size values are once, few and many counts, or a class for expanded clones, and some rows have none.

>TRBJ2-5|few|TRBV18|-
CASSQDLGIETQYF
TGTGCCAGCTCACAGGACTTAGGAATAGAGACCCAGTACTTC
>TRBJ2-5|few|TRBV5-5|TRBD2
CASNMDAGEETQYF
TGTGCCAGCAACATGGACGCGGGGGAAGAGACCCAGTACTTC
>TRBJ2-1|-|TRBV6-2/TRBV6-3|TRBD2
CASSYSGSPYNEQFF
TGTGCCAGCAGTTATAGCGGGAGTCCCTACAATGAGCAGTTCTTC
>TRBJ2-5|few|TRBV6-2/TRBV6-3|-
CASSFLFGSGQETQYF
TGTGCCAGCAGCTTCCTCTTCGGGAGCGGCCAAGAGACCCAGTACTTC
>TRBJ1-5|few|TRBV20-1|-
CSASRGDSNQPQHF
TGCAGTGCTAGTCGAGGCGATAGCAATCAGCCCCAGCATTTT
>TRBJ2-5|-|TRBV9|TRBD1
CASSVGQGAGETQYF
TGTGCCAGCAGCGTGGGACAGGGGGCTGGGGAGACCCAGTACTTC
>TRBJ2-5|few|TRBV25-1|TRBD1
CASSEGQGKETQYF
TGTGCCAGCAGTGAGGGACAGGGGAAAGAGACCCAGTACTTC
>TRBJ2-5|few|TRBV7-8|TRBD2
CASSFETSGRGETQYF
TGTGCCAGCAGCTTTGAGACTAGCGGGAGAGGAGAGACCCAGTACTTC
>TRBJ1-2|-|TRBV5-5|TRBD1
CASSSPGQLYGYTF
TGTGCCAGCAGCTCGCCGGGACAGCTCTATGGCTACACCTTC
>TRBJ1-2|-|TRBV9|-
CASSETGNNYGYTF
TGTGCCAGCAGCGAGACAGGAAATAACTATGGCTACACCTTC
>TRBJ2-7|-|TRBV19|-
CATQRDSVSYEQYF
TGTGCCACCCAGAGAGACAGCGTCTCCTACGAGCAGTACTTC
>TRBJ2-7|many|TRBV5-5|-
CASSLERQSSYEQYF
TGTGCCAGCAGCTTGGAGCGCCAAAGCTCCTACGAGCAGTACTTC
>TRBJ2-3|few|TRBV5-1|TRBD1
CASSPDRGLDTQYF
TGCGCCAGCAGCCCGGACAGGGGGCTTGATACGCAGTATTTT
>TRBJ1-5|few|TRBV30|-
CAWSVHIGGNQPQHF
TGTGCCTGGAGTGTACACATTGGAGGCAATCAGCCCCAGCATTTT
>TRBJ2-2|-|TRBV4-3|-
CASSQFSGNTGELFF
TGCGCCAGCAGCCAATTTTCCGGCAACACCGGGGAGCTGTTTTTT
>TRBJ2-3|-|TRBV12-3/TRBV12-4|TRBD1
CASSSGQGGGTQYF
TGTGCCAGCAGTTCTGGACAGGGTGGGGGTACGCAGTATTTT
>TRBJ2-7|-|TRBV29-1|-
CSVGETESYEQYF
TGCAGCGTTGGCGAGACAGAGAGCTACGAGCAGTACTTC
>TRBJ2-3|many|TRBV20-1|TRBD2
CSASRLAGDSTDTQYF
TGCAGTGCTAGTAGGCTAGCGGGAGATTCCACAGATACGCAGTATTTT
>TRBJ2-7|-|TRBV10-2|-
CASSTRGPYEQYF
TGCGCCAGCAGTACCCGGGGCCCCTACGAGCAGTACTTC
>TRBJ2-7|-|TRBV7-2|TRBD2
CASSLGTSETYEQYF
TGTGCCAGCAGCTTAGGGACTAGCGAAACCTACGAGCAGTACTTC
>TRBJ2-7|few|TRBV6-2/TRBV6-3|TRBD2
CASSYSKALAGDYEQYF
TGTGCCAGCAGTTACTCGAAGGCACTAGCGGGAGACTACGAGCAGTACTTC
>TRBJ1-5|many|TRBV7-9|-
CASSFDGNQPQHF
TGTGCCAGCAGCTTCGACGGTAATCAGCCCCAGCATTTT
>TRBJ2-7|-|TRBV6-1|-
CASTKAGVDSYEQYF
TGTGCCAGCACAAAGGCAGGAGTTGACTCCTACGAGCAGTACTTC
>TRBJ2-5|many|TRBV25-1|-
CASSPDATQYF
TGTGCCAGCAGTCCAGACGCAACCCAGTACTTC
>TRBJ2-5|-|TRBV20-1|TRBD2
CSASLLPGLAGVETQYF
TGCAGTGCTAGCCTTCTACCGGGACTAGCGGGAGTCGAGACCCAGTACTTC
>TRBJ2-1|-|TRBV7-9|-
CASSLTEVGVQFF
TGTGCCAGCAGCTTAACCGAAGTCGGGGTGCAGTTCTTC
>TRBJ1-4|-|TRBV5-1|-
CASSLEGRNEKLFF
TGCGCCAGCAGCTTGGAGGGACGGAATGAAAAACTGTTTTTT
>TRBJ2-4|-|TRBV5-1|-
CASSATNKNIQYF
TGCGCCAGCAGCGCGACTAACAAAAACATTCAGTACTTC
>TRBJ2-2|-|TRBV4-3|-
CASSQALSQNTGELFF
TGCGCCAGCAGCCAAGCTCTCAGTCAGAACACCGGGGAGCTGTTTTTT
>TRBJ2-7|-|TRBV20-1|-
CSATRGGRTYEQYF
TGCAGTGCTACTAGAGGGGGGCGTACCTACGAGCAGTACTTC
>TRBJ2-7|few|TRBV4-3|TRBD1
CASSPGQGPTYEQYF
TGCGCCAGCAGCCCAGGACAGGGGCCTACCTACGAGCAGTACTTC
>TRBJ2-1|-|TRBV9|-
CASSTNPTGTRSYNEQFF
TGTGCCAGCAGCACTAACCCTACCGGGACTCGCTCCTACAATGAGCAGTTCTTC
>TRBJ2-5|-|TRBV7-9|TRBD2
CASSLEEGLAKTQYF
TGTGCCAGCAGCTTAGAGGAGGGACTAGCAAAGACCCAGTACTTC
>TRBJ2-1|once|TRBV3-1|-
CASCKQVRRRQNDNEQFF
TGTGCCAGCTGCAAGCAGGTCCGGCGGAGACAAAATGACAATGAGCAGTTCTTC
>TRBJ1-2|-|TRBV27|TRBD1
CASSMTGDYGYTF
TGTGCCAGCAGTATGACAGGGGACTATGGCTACACCTTC
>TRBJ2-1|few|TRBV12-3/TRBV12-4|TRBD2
CASRSGSKVYNEQFF
TGTGCCAGCAGGAGCGGGAGTAAGGTCTACAATGAGCAGTTCTTC
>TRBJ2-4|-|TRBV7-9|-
CASSSDGDWRNIQYF
TGTGCCAGCAGCTCGGATGGGGACTGGCGGAACATTCAGTACTTC
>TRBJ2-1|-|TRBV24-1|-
CATRDTGRGEQFF
TGTGCCACCAGGGACACAGGGAGAGGGGAGCAGTTCTTC
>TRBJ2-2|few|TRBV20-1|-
CSASPWGDHVTGELFF
TGCAGTGCTAGCCCCTGGGGGGACCACGTTACCGGGGAGCTGTTTTTT
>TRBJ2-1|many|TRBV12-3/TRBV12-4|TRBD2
CASSLGGSIYNEQFF
TGTGCCAGCAGTTTAGGCGGGAGCATCTACAATGAGCAGTTCTTC
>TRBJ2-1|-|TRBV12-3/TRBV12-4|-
CASSLGGRGNEQFF
TGTGCCAGCAGTTTAGGTGGTCGGGGCAATGAGCAGTTCTTC